These 30 T cell receptor beta chains were all obtained from the same sample, sequenced in a study of OX40 agonist ivuxolimab in advanced cancers. Sequencing was performed with immunoSEQ multiplex PCR; in TCRdb, only in-frame clones are kept and a portion is missing. The sample records 87,000 or so clones, around nine tenths being singletons. This material consisted of CD4+ or CD8+ T cells sorted from blood, taken in a trial of the OX40 agonist ivuxolimab. The receptors were gathered from an adult with an advanced solid tumor such as melanoma, head and neck, liver or kidney cancer.

This rearrangement joins TRBV14 to TRBJ1-1; D possibly corresponds to TRBD1 (5 bases). The germline V gene has CDR1 SGHDN and CDR2 FVKESK. The CDR3 sequence is 16 residues long. Trimming left V 2 bases short and J 3 bases short, with 16 bases between. CDR3 protein: CASSQLKGLGDTEAFF. CDR3 nucleotides: TGTGCCAGCAGCCAACTTAAGGGGTTGGGGGACACTGAAGCTTTCTTT.

This chain joins TRBV21-1 and TRBJ2-1. TRBV21-1 is tagged as a pseudogene. CDR3 length: 17 residues. The CDR3 loop is CARDRGRGDPVHNEQFF. The CDR3 nucleotides read TGTGCCAGGGACCGGGGCCGAGGGGATCCCGTTCACAATGAGCAGTTCTTC.

The chain uses TRBV7-2 and TRBJ2-1; possible D gene TRBD2, 6 bases. The CDR3 has 13 residues. V gave up 5 bases and J gave up 14 bases, with 19 bases separating them. Germline values: CDR1 SGHTA, CDR2 FQGNSA. The CDR3 region is CASSLKRAAGKFF. CDR3 nucleotide sequence: TGTGCCAGCAGCCTCAAGCGGGCCGCCGGAAAGTTCTTC.

V usage is TRBV5-4 and J usage is TRBJ1-6; D not resolved. Germline CDR1 and CDR2: SGHNT and YYREEE (reference sequence). V was clipped by 1 base and J by 15 bases, with 11 bases between them. This CDR3 region has 12 residues. CDR3 amino acids: CASSLYPQNLHF. The CDR3 DNA sequence: TGTGCCAGCAGCTTGTACCCACAGAACCTCCACTTT.

In its sample, this clone was seen a few times. The chain has TRBV7-9 and TRBJ1-2; D ambiguous. The CDR3 consists of 14 residues. Germline loops: CDR1 SEHNR, CDR2 FQNEAQ (reference sequence). V was trimmed by 5 bases and J by 3 bases, leaving 13 bases between them. This chain's CDR3 is CASSPPVVYYGYTF. CDR3 nucleotide sequence: TGTGCCAGCAGCCCCCCGGTTGTCTACTATGGCTACACCTTC.

This chain links TRBV4-1 with TRBJ2-5, with TRBD1 identical over 7 bases. V dropped 1 base and J dropped 3; count of bases not matched to a gene: 5. The germline V gene has CDR1 MGHRA and CDR2 YSYEKL. This CDR3 comprises 15 residues. The CDR3 is CASSQADRDEETQYF. CDR3 sequence (DNA): TGCGCCAGCAGCCAAGCCGACAGGGACGAAGAGACCCAGTACTTC.

This clone has more than one count but fewer than ten. V usage is TRBV27 and J usage is TRBJ2-2; D is possibly TRBD2 (5 bases). Germline values: CDR1 MNHEY, CDR2 SMNVEV (reference sequence). CDR3 size: 14 residues. Trimming pared 0 bases from V and 7 bases from J, leaving 9 bases between. The CDR3 bases are TGTGCCAGCAGTTTATCGGTACGGGGCGGGGAGCTGTTTTTT. Translated, it gives CASSLSVRGGELFF.

The chain is built from TRBV19 and TRBJ2-2, with TRBD2 identical over 11 bases. Losses at the gene ends were 9 bases for V and 5 bases for J; bases not matched to a gene: 8. CDR1 LNHDA and CDR2 SQIVND come from the germline V gene (reference sequence). The CDR3 loop spans 15 amino acids. This CDR3 reads CASSTGTSGTGELFF. The DNA of the CDR3 is TGTGCCAGCTCTACCGGGACTAGCGGAACCGGGGAGCTGTTTTTT.

This clone occurred once. The rearrangement uses TRBV10-1 and TRBJ1-1; a weak D match, TRBD1 (6 bases). Between the trimmed V and J ends, which lost 4 bases and 8 bases, there was a span of 14 bases. The CDR3 runs to 13 residues. Germline V gene sequence: CDR1 WNHNN, CDR2 SYGVQD (reference sequence). The CDR3: CASSAAGTSEAFF. Here the CDR3 DNA reads TGCGCCAGCAGTGCAGCCGGGACATCAGAAGCTTTCTTT.

The V call is TRBV19, the J call TRBJ1-4, with a tentative D call TRBD1 (5 bases). CDR1 is LNHDA and CDR2 is SQIVND in the germline V gene (reference sequence). Trimming removed 4 bases at V and 7 bases at J, with 13 bases between. The CDR3 length is 14 residues. The CDR3 here is CASSTGALGEKLFF. The CDR3 nucleotides read TGTGCCAGTAGTACTGGGGCCCTGGGTGAAAAACTGTTTTTT.

In this sample, this clone turned up a few times. The chain couples TRBV30 to TRBJ1-5; no clear D. This CDR3 is built from 15 residues. Trimming took off 0 bases at V and 2 bases at J, with 11 bases between the two ends. Germline loops: CDR1 GTSNPN, CDR2 SVGIG (reference sequence). This CDR3 is CAWSVQSQRNQPQHF. The CDR3 DNA reads TGTGCCTGGAGTGTACAGTCACAGCGCAATCAGCCCCAGCATTTT. Complete variable domain (other parts from reference TRBV30 and TRBJ1-5): SQTIHQWPATLVQPVGSPLSLECTVEGTSNPNLYWYRQAAGRGLQLLFYSVGIGQISSEVPQNLSASRPQDRQFILSSKKLLLSDSGFYLCAWSVQSQRNQPQHFGDGTRLSIL.

The chain is built from TRBV9 and TRBJ2-1; perhaps TRBD2 as D (5 bases). V lost 0 bases, J lost 5 bases, and 18 bases lay in between. The CDR3 length is 17 residues. Germline lookup yields CDR1 SGDLS and CDR2 YYNGEE. The CDR3 is CASSVDMWRSHNNEQFF. The CDR3 nucleotides are TGTGCCAGCAGCGTAGATATGTGGAGGTCCCACAACAATGAGCAGTTCTTC. The full variable domain, its missing parts supplied by reference TRBV9 and TRBJ2-1, is DSGVTQTPKHLITATGQRVTLRCSPRSGDLSVYWYQQSLDQGLQFLIQYYNGEERAKGNILERFSAQQFPDLHSELNLSSLELGDSALYFCASSVDMWRSHNNEQFFGPGTRLTVL.

V and J are TRBV6-5 and TRBJ2-7, with 11 bases lining up with TRBD2. From germline, CDR1 is MNHEY and CDR2 SVGAGI. Trimming took 6 bases from V and 1 from J; bases not matched to a gene: 5. This CDR3 spans 15 amino acids. CDR3 sequence: CASSLIAGGSYEQYF. CDR3 nucleotides: TGTGCCAGCAGCCTAATAGCGGGGGGGTCCTACGAGCAGTACTTC.

The chain has TRBV11-3 and TRBJ1-5, with D uncertain. The CDR3 totals 13 residues. CDR1 and CDR2 from the germline V gene are SGHNT and YENEEA. V was cut by 1 base and J by 7 bases, with 8 bases left in between. CDR3 in amino acids: CASSLGPGQPQHF. The CDR3 DNA sequence: TGTGCCAGCAGCTTAGGGCCGGGGCAGCCCCAGCATTTT.

On this clone itself: The junction does not match germline at one end; this may be a read error. The gene calls are TRBV13 and TRBJ1-1, with D possibly TRBD1 on 6 matching bases. The CDR3 runs 13 residues. Germline V gene data show CDR1 as PRHDT and CDR2 as FYEKMQ (reference sequence). As DNA, the CDR3 is TGTGCCGGCAGCTTACAGGGACGCACTGAAGCTTTCTTT. Translating gives CAGSLQGRTEAFF.

The CDR3 coding sequence is TGTGCCAGCAGGGAGGGACAGGGAGGACCCCTAGGCTACACCTTC. It translates to CASREGQGGPLGYTF. J is TRBJ1-2 and V is TRBV9; 9 bases line up with TRBD1. Germline V gene data show CDR1 as SGDLS and CDR2 as YYNGEE. This CDR3 comprises 15 residues. V shed 5 bases and J 8 bases; nucleotides not matched to a gene: 13. The full variable domain, completed using reference TRBV9 and TRBJ1-2, is DSGVTQTPKHLITATGQRVTLRCSPRSGDLSVYWYQQSLDQGLQFLIQYYNGEERAKGNILERFSAQQFPDLHSELNLSSLELGDSALYFCASREGQGGPLGYTFGSGTRLTVV.

The rearrangement joins TRBV15 to TRBJ2-1; perhaps TRBD1 as D (5 bases). From germline, CDR1 is LNHNV and CDR2 YYDKDF (reference sequence). Trimming removed 4 bases at V and 4 bases at J, with 8 bases between. The CDR3 runs to 13 residues. CDR3 coding DNA: TGTGCCACCAGCACTCAGGGTTACAATGAGCAGTTCTTC. This translates into CATSTQGYNEQFF.

V gene TRBV5-4 combines with J gene TRBJ1-3; perhaps TRBD1 as D (5 bases). CDR1 SGHNT and CDR2 YYREEE come from the germline V gene (reference sequence). This CDR3 region has 16 residues. V lost 4 bases, J lost 4 bases, and 18 bases lay in between. CDR3 coding DNA: TGTGCCAGCAGCCCCCCCCCACTCGGGACGGGAAACACCATATATTTT. It specifies CASSPPPLGTGNTIYF.

The chain recombines TRBV28 with TRBJ2-5; perhaps D is TRBD1 or TRBD2 (5 bases each). The V gene lost 1 base and the J gene lost 2 bases, with 11 bases spanning the gap. This CDR3 is built from 15 residues. CDR1 and CDR2 from the germline V gene are MDHEN and SYDVKM. CDR3 DNA sequence: TGTGCCAGCAGTTTATCCGGGACGGCACAAGAGACCCAGTACTTC. Its protein product is CASSLSGTAQETQYF.

The chain joins TRBV25-1 to TRBJ2-5; D is unclear. The J call may be wrong; the DNA end is better matched by TRBJ2-7. Germline loops: CDR1 MGHDK, CDR2 SYGVNS. The CDR3 has 12 amino acids. The CDR3 bases are TGTGCCAGCAGTGACGGTCTCTACGAGCAGTACTTC. Amino acid sequence: CASSDGLYEQYF.

The V and J genes are TRBV5-6 and TRBJ1-1; weak D call: TRBD1 (5 bases). Trimming took off 6 bases at V and 5 bases at J, with 17 bases between the two ends. The CDR3 extends over 14 amino acids. CDR1 is SGHDT, CDR2 YYEEEE, per germline. In DNA, the CDR3 is TGTGCCAGCAACCCTGGGCCGGGACGGACTGAAGCTTTCTTT. Residues: CASNPGPGRTEAFF.

The chain uses TRBV5-8 and TRBJ2-5; the D is unclear. Deletions cut 7 bases from V and 5 bases from J, with 12 bases between. CDR1 and CDR2 (germline): SGHTS, YDEGEE. This CDR3 comprises 12 residues. CDR3 in amino acids: CASSPGYETQYF. The CDR3 DNA reads as TGTGCCAGCTCCCCCGGGTACGAGACCCAGTACTTC.

The rearrangement uses TRBV4-1 and TRBJ2-5; D might be TRBD2 (5 bases). This CDR3 has 16 residues. Trimming pared 2 bases from V and 4 bases from J, leaving 17 bases between. CDR1 and CDR2 (germline): MGHRA, YSYEKL. The chain's CDR3 is CASSQQDSGFGETQYF. DNA for the CDR3: TGCGCCAGCAGCCAACAAGACTCGGGGTTCGGAGAGACCCAGTACTTC.

The rearrangement uses TRBV27 and TRBJ1-4; 11 nucleotides agree with TRBD1. CDR1 and CDR2 (germline): MNHEY, SMNVEV (reference sequence). With V trimmed by 7 bases and J by 8 bases, 12 bases remained unmatched. The CDR3 length is 16 residues. The CDR3: CASNLGSGQGGEKLFF. CDR3 bases: TGTGCCAGCAACCTTGGGTCGGGACAGGGGGGAGAAAAACTGTTTTTT.

This chain links TRBV5-4 with TRBJ2-5; TRBD2 agrees at 11 bases. The germline gives CDR1 SGHNT, CDR2 YYREEE (reference sequence). The CDR3 extends over 15 amino acids. J was trimmed by 3 bases and V by 4 bases; bases with no gene match: 5. CDR3 in amino acids: CASSAGLAAEETQYF. The CDR3 DNA sequence: TGTGCCAGCAGCGCGGGACTAGCGGCTGAAGAGACCCAGTACTTC.

V usage is TRBV19 and J usage is TRBJ2-7, with D perhaps being TRBD1 or TRBD2 (5 bases each). CDR3 length: 15 residues. Trimming removed 2 bases from V and 0 bases from J, with 11 bases in between. Germline V gene sequence: CDR1 LNHDA, CDR2 SQIVND (reference sequence). The CDR3 nucleotides are TGTGCCAGTAGTATACTGGCAGGGAGCTCCTACGAGCAGTACTTC. Amino acid sequence: CASSILAGSSYEQYF.

The J gene is TRBJ2-5, the V gene TRBV5-8; 7 bases agree with TRBD1. With V trimmed by 4 bases and J by 10 bases, 10 bases remained unmatched. The V gene's germline CDR1 is SGHTS and CDR2 YDEGEE. There are 13 residues in the CDR3. The CDR3 sequence is CASSPRGSGHQYF. The DNA for the CDR3 is TGTGCCAGCAGCCCCAGGGGGTCGGGACACCAGTACTTC.

The rearrangement joins TRBV19 to TRBJ2-1; D might be TRBD2 (5 bases). Trimming took off 5 bases at V and 6 bases at J, with 5 bases between the two ends. This CDR3 is built from 11 residues. The germline CDR1 and CDR2 sequences are LNHDA and SQIVND (reference sequence). The CDR3 bases are TGTGCCAGTAGTCGGGGCAATGAGCAGTTCTTC. It translates to CASSRGNEQFF.

The V and J genes are TRBV7-2 and TRBJ2-5, with 8 positions matching TRBD1. CDR1 is SGHTA and CDR2 is FQGNSA in the germline V gene. V dropped 2 bases and J dropped 4; count of bases not matched to a gene: 3. The CDR3 contains 14 residues. CDR3 DNA sequence: TGTGCCAGCAGCTTACACGACAGGGGAGAGACCCAGTACTTC. Protein: CASSLHDRGETQYF.

V and J are TRBV28 and TRBJ1-2; TRBD1 agrees at 12 bases. CDR1 is MDHEN and CDR2 is SYDVKM in the germline V gene. This CDR3 is 14 amino acids long. V lost 6 bases to trimming and J lost 4 bases; unmatched junction nucleotides: 3. The CDR3, as DNA: TGTGCCAGCAGAGGGACAGGGGGCATCTATGGCTACACCTTC. Protein sequence: CASRGTGGIYGYTF.